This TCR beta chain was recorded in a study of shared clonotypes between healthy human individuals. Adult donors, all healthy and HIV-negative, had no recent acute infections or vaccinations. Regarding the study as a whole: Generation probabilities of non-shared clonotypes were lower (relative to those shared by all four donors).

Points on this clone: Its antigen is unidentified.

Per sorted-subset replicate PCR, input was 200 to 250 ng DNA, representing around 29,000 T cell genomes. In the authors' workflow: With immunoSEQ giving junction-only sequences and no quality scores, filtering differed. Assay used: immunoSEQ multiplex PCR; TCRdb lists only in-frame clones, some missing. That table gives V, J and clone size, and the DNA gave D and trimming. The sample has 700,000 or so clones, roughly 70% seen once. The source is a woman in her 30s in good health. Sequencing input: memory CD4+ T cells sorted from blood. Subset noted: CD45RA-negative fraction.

CDR3 sequence: CAWTPGGSPLHF. In DNA form, the CDR3 reads TGTGCCTGGACACCAGGGGGTTCACCCCTCCACTTT. The J gene is TRBJ1-6, the V gene TRBV30; 7 bases are a match to TRBD1. Per the germline V gene, CDR1 is GTSNPN and CDR2 is SVGIG (reference sequence). V gave up 4 bases and J gave up 9 bases; unmatched junction bases: 3. The CDR3 length is 12 residues.